The 32 T cell receptor beta chains below come from one sample, sequenced in a study of T-cell memory formation after mild COVID-19. TCRdb passed the 5' RACE reads through MiXCR, listing each CDR3 protein once. Among 250,000 to 300,000 distinct CDR3 sequences, around 15% were seen once, and the ten largest hold 22%. Sequencing input: PBMCs or a T cell subset sorted from them (not recorded which). These receptors were collected from a man between 18 and 29 years old who had mild COVID-19 (a few samples of this study predate the infection). Cell type and time point are not known.

The genes are TRBV28 and TRBJ1-4; D might be TRBD1 (6 bases). The V gene's germline CDR1 is MDHEN and CDR2 SYDVKM. The V and J ends lost 6 bases and 13 bases respectively, with 18 bases between them. The CDR3 contains 13 residues. CDR3 residues: CASSEQGGFGLFF. The CDR3, as DNA: TGTGCCAGCAGCGAACAGGGCGGGTTTGGACTGTTTTTT.

This clonotype has just a few counts. This rearrangement joins TRBV5-5 to TRBJ1-1; the D gene is possibly TRBD1 (6 bases). Trimming removed 4 bases from V and 0 bases from J, with 10 bases in between. Looked up from germline, CDR1 is SGHKS and CDR2 is YYEKEE (reference sequence). The CDR3 is 14 amino acids. The CDR3 spells CASSRDTMNTEAFF. Written as DNA, the CDR3 is TGTGCCAGCAGCCGGGACACTATGAACACTGAAGCTTTCTTT.

The CDR3 sequence: CSAKGTSGGALYEQYV. The CDR3 DNA sequence: TGCAGTGCTAAGGGGACTAGCGGGGGAGCTCTGTACGAGCAGTACGTC. This chain connects TRBV20-1 to TRBJ2-7; TRBD2 matches 14 bases. V shed 4 bases, J shed 4 bases, and the junction held 9 bases outside the gene matches. Germline CDR1 DFQATT, CDR2 SNEGSKA (reference sequence). The CDR3 is made up of 16 amino acids.

The chain couples TRBV12-3 or TRBV12-4 to TRBJ2-2; D could derive from TRBD1 or TRBD2 (6 bases each). The CDR3 sequence is 15 residues long. The V and J ends lost 7 bases and 0 bases respectively, with 12 bases between them. CDR3 in amino acids: CASKLGGPNTGELFF. The CDR3 DNA sequence: TGTGCCAGCAAGCTGGGGGGCCCGAACACCGGGGAGCTGTTTTTT.

This clonotype was recorded many times. The chain carries TRBV7-2 and TRBJ2-3; 9 nucleotides align to TRBD2. After removal of 7 bases from V and 2 bases from J, the junction contained 7 bases not matched to a gene. Germline V gene data show CDR1 as SGHTA and CDR2 as FQGNSA. The CDR3 totals 15 residues. CDR3 DNA: TGTGCCAGCACCGACCTAGCGGGGTTCACAGATACGCAGTATTTT. Encoded protein: CASTDLAGFTDTQYF.

This clonotype has at least ten counts. The J gene is TRBJ2-7, the V gene TRBV4-1; TRBD2 matches 7 bases. The germline gives CDR1 MGHRA, CDR2 YSYEKL. The CDR3 consists of 15 residues. V shed 4 bases and J 1 base; nucleotides not matched to a gene: 7. The CDR3 region is CASSRSAGGSYEQYV. The CDR3 DNA follows: TGCGCCAGCAGCCGCTCGGCCGGGGGGTCCTACGAGCAGTACGTC.

With respect to this clonotype: At one of its ends the junction is not consistent with the germline gene, which may arise from a read error. The chain combines TRBV7-2 with TRBJ2-1, with D perhaps TRBD1 (5 bases). The CDR3 has 15 amino acids. From germline, CDR1 is SGHTA and CDR2 FQGNSA. Here the CDR3 reads CASSLSGNLLNEKFF. In DNA form, the CDR3 reads TGTGCCAGCAGCTTATCAGGGAACCTCCTCAATGAGAAGTTCTTC.

J is TRBJ1-2 and V is TRBV7-9; D may be TRBD1 (5 bases). Between the trimmed V and J ends, which lost 5 bases and 4 bases, there was a span of 17 bases. The CDR3 length is 15 residues. Per germline, CDR1 SEHNR and CDR2 FQNEAQ (reference sequence). The CDR3 coding sequence is TGTGCCAGCAGCCCCAAGGACTTAAGGGGCTATGGCTACACCTTC. Translated, it gives CASSPKDLRGYGYTF.

Written as DNA, the CDR3 is TGCGCCAGCAGCCAAGCGTGGGACAGGGGGACTCTTGATACGCAGTATTTT. This codes for CASSQAWDRGTLDTQYF. The J gene is TRBJ2-3, the V gene TRBV4-3; 11 bases map to TRBD1. V lost 1 base and J lost 6; bases outside the gene matches: 9. This CDR3 contains 17 residues. CDR1 is LGHNA and CDR2 is YSLEER in the germline V gene.

CDR3 amino acids: CASRDRGPNEAFF. The CDR3 DNA reads as TGTGCCAGCAGAGACAGGGGGCCTAATGAAGCTTTCTTT. J is TRBJ1-1 and V is TRBV7-9; 10 nucleotides agree with TRBD1. V was pared by 6 bases and J by 7 bases, with 5 bases of the junction left unmatched. The CDR3 loop spans 13 amino acids. CDR1 and CDR2 (germline): SEHNR, FQNEAQ (reference sequence).

This clonotype was counted many times. The rearrangement joins TRBV12-3 or TRBV12-4 to TRBJ2-1; a weak D match, TRBD2 (5 bases). CDR3 size: 10 residues. Trimming took 6 bases from V and 9 from J, leaving 6 bases between them. CDR3 residues: CASRRAEQFF. The DNA of the CDR3 is TGTGCCAGCAGGCGGGCTGAGCAGTTCTTC.

This clonotype was counted only a few times. The chain recombines TRBV5-1 with TRBJ2-5, with TRBD1 matching over 7 bases. The CDR3 is made up of 13 amino acids. From germline, CDR1 is SGHRS and CDR2 YFSETQ. V dropped 4 bases and J dropped 2; count of bases not matched to a gene: 2. The DNA of the CDR3 is TGCGCCAGCAGCGGGGGACAGCAAGAGACCCAGTACTTC. It encodes CASSGGQQETQYF.

The chain recombines TRBV10-3 with TRBJ1-6, with unresolved D. The germline V gene encodes CDR1 ENHRY and CDR2 SYGVKD. This CDR3 spans 16 amino acids. The ends were cut back, 2 bases at V and 7 bases at J, with 15 bases in the middle. CDR3 in amino acids: CAISERLEGWNSPLHF. The CDR3 DNA reads as TGTGCCATCAGTGAGCGCCTCGAAGGATGGAATTCACCCCTCCACTTT.

The sample holds a few counts of this clonotype. The chain joins TRBV12-5 to TRBJ2-7; 9 bases map to TRBD1. There are 15 residues in the CDR3. V gave up 7 bases and J gave up 3 bases; unmatched junction bases: 10. CDR1 is LGHNT and CDR2 is FRNRAP in the germline V gene. CDR3 sequence reads: CASVGTGPTRYEQYF. For the CDR3, the DNA is TGTGCTAGTGTTGGGACAGGGCCGACTCGCTACGAGCAGTACTTC.

Concerning this clonotype itself: Its ends do not fully match the called genes, so a read error is possible. The rearrangement uses TRBV6-5 and TRBJ2-5; 7 positions agree with TRBD1. The germline CDR1 and CDR2 sequences are MNHEY and SVGAGI. CDR3 size: 14 residues. For the CDR3, the DNA is TGTGCCAGCAGTCACTCGGGACAGCCGGAGACCCAGTACTTC. Translated: CASSHSGQPETQYF.

CDR3 loop: CASSFRWAASDTQYF. CDR3 in DNA: TGTGCCAGCAGTTTCCGCTGGGCAGCTTCAGATACGCAGTATTTT. The rearrangement uses TRBV12-3 or TRBV12-4 and TRBJ2-3; D ambiguous. V was cut by 3 bases and J by 4 bases, with 14 bases left in between. The CDR3 contains 15 residues.

J is TRBJ1-2 and V is TRBV6-1; the D is unclear. The CDR3 runs 12 residues. CDR1 is MNHNS and CDR2 is SASEGT in the germline V gene. Trimming left V 4 bases short and J 8 bases short, with 11 bases between. CDR3 in amino acids: CASSGTSSGYTF. CDR3 nucleotides: TGTGCCAGCAGTGGGACCTCGTCCGGCTACACCTTC.

For this clonotype: Germline and junction disagree at one end, which may indicate a read error. V gene TRBV5-1 combines with J gene TRBJ2-3; D remains unclear. The CDR3 runs 13 residues. Germline V lookup: CDR1 SGHRS, CDR2 YFSETQ. CDR3 DNA: TGCGCCAGCAGCCCGTGGCGGAGTGATACGCAGAATTTT. It specifies CASSPWRSDTQNF.

The rearrangement links TRBV9 to TRBJ2-1, with 9 bases fitting TRBD2. The V and J ends lost 6 bases and 12 bases, in that order; junction bases with no gene match: 7. This CDR3 spans 12 amino acids. Germline loops: CDR1 SGDLS, CDR2 YYNGEE. The CDR3 DNA reads TGTGCCAGCACGGATAGCGGGGGTTGGCAGTTCTTC. This sequence encodes CASTDSGGWQFF.

This chain uses TRBV4-3 with TRBJ1-3; a weak D match, TRBD1 (6 bases). The germline CDR1 and CDR2 sequences are LGHNA and YSLEER. V was pared by 1 base and J by 0 bases, with 16 bases between. There are 18 residues in the CDR3. CDR3 amino acids: CASSQGAGQLTSGNTIYF. The CDR3 coding sequence is TGCGCCAGCAGCCAAGGAGCTGGACAGCTAACCTCTGGAAACACCATATATTTT.

This sequence joins TRBV4-1 and TRBJ2-2; D remains ambiguous. Per the germline V gene, CDR1 is MGHRA and CDR2 is YSYEKL. This CDR3 contains 14 residues. Between the trimmed V and J ends, which lost 0 bases and 3 bases, there was a span of 5 bases. CDR3: CASSQDMYTGELFF. The CDR3, as DNA: TGCGCCAGCAGCCAAGATATGTACACCGGGGAGCTGTTTTTT.

The chain recombines TRBV6-6 with TRBJ2-1; the D is unclear. V was pared by 0 bases and J by 12 bases, with 9 bases between. Germline assignment: CDR1 MNHNY and CDR2 SVGAGI (reference sequence). The CDR3 extends over 12 amino acids. CDR3 in amino acids: CASSYSTPVQFF. As DNA, the CDR3 is TGTGCCAGCAGTTACTCGACGCCAGTGCAGTTCTTC.

The chain joins TRBV27 to TRBJ2-1; the D gene is possibly TRBD2 (6 bases). Deletions cut 5 bases from V and 5 bases from J, with 13 bases between. The germline gives CDR1 MNHEY, CDR2 SMNVEV (reference sequence). This CDR3 is 14 amino acids long. CDR3 DNA: TGTGCCAGCAGTGCCTCGGGGACTCACAATGAGCAGTTCTTC. Translated, it gives CASSASGTHNEQFF.

In its sample, this clonotype was seen many times. V is TRBV7-3 and J is TRBJ2-2; D is ambiguous. This CDR3 comprises 12 residues. Germline lookup yields CDR1 SGHTA and CDR2 FQGTGA. V lost 3 bases to trimming and J lost 3 bases, with 2 bases between them. CDR3 region: CASSFYTGELFF. The CDR3 nucleotides are TGTGCCAGCAGCTTCTACACCGGGGAGCTGTTTTTT.

The chain recombines TRBV7-2 with TRBJ2-5; 10 bases match TRBD2. Germline lookup yields CDR1 SGHTA and CDR2 FQGNSA. The CDR3 loop spans 16 amino acids. J was trimmed by 6 bases and V by 5 bases; bases with no gene match: 12. The CDR3 spells CASSPRGTSVGKTQYF. CDR3 coding DNA: TGTGCCAGCAGCCCAAGAGGGACTAGCGTCGGAAAGACCCAGTACTTC. The full variable domain, with the rest looked up from reference TRBV7-2 and TRBJ2-5, is GAGVSQSPSNKVTEKGKDVELRCDPISGHTALYWYRQSLGQGLEFLIYFQGNSAPDKSGLPSDRFSAERTGGSVSTLTIQRTQQEDSAVYLCASSPRGTSVGKTQYFGPGTRLLVL.

This clonotype has just a few counts. V is TRBV6-4 and J is TRBJ1-2; D is possibly TRBD1 (6 bases). The CDR3 sequence is 12 residues long. V gave up 6 bases and J gave up 8 bases, with 13 bases separating them. Germline CDR1 and CDR2: MRHNA and SNTAGT. CDR3 coding DNA: TGTGCCAGCAGGCCGACAGGAGGAGGCTACACCTTC. As protein: CASRPTGGGYTF.

This clonotype was detected a few times. The chain uses TRBV7-2 and TRBJ1-2; maybe TRBD1 (5 bases). Trimming cost V 5 bases and J 4 bases, with 17 bases left between them. The germline gives CDR1 SGHTA, CDR2 FQGNSA. This CDR3 is 15 amino acids long. The CDR3 nucleotides are TGTGCCAGCAGCACAATTGGACAACCCTCCTATGGCTACACCTTC. The encoded protein is CASSTIGQPSYGYTF.

In this sample, this clonotype turned up a few times. This rearrangement joins TRBV6-2 or TRBV6-3 to TRBJ2-7; D is unclear. CDR1 is MNHEY and CDR2 is SVGEGT in the germline V gene. The CDR3 contains 15 residues. Trimming left V 8 bases short and J 3 bases short, with 20 bases between. The CDR3 DNA reads as TGTGCCAGCTCCCCCCCGGGCGCCAGCAACTACGAGCAGTACGTC. Its protein product is CASSPPGASNYEQYV.

The chain links TRBV7-9 to TRBJ1-2; D not resolved. Germline V gene lookup returns CDR1 SEHNR and CDR2 FQNEAQ (reference sequence). The CDR3 runs 18 residues. Trimming pared 7 bases from V and 0 bases from J, leaving 24 bases between. CDR3 coding DNA: TGTGCCAGCACCTCCGCCCAGGACGCCTACCCCTCTAACTATGGCTACACCTTC. This sequence encodes CASTSAQDAYPSNYGYTF.

This clonotype has just a few counts. J is TRBJ2-3 and V is TRBV21-1; whether TRBD1, the table's D call, matches the DNA was not checked. TRBV21-1 is a recognized pseudogene. The CDR3 extends over 15 amino acids. This CDR3 is CASSKRESGLYTQYF. The CDR3 DNA follows: TGTGCCAGCAGCAAACGGGAATCGGGCCTTTATACGCAGTATTTT.

The chain is built from TRBV7-2 and TRBJ1-2, with D maybe TRBD1 (5 bases). CDR3 size: 14 residues. Germline CDR1 SGHTA, CDR2 FQGNSA. Trimming took off 2 bases at V and 4 bases at J, with 11 bases between the two ends. CDR3 bases: TGTGCCAGCAGCTTATTAGGGGAAATCTATGGCTACACCTTC. It specifies CASSLLGEIYGYTF.

This clonotype was recorded a few times. The gene calls are TRBV29-1 and TRBJ2-7, with D possibly being TRBD1 (6 bases). Germline V CDR1 and CDR2: SQVTM, ANQGSEA. Trimming removed 1 base at V and 2 bases at J, with 15 bases between. The CDR3 runs 15 residues. CDR3 nucleotide sequence: TGCAGCGTTGAAGTGAGACAGGACTCCCCCTACGAGCAGTACTTC. It translates to CSVEVRQDSPYEQYF.